The 27 T cell receptor beta chains below were found in one sample sequenced in a study of blood T cell repertoires in COVID-19. Here immunoSEQ multiplex PCR was the method, and the copy in TCRdb shows in-frame clones only, minus some. The table shows about 360,000 clones, with approximately 87% occurring only once. The specimen sequenced was PBMCs or T cells enriched from blood (not recorded which). The receptors derive from a man aged 40-55 years in a cohort exposed to, infected with or recovered from COVID-19 (not recorded which).

This clone came up once. The chain employs TRBV5-4 and TRBJ2-3; a weak D match, TRBD2 (7 bases). This CDR3 comprises 16 residues. The V and J ends lost 4 bases and 4 bases respectively, with 19 bases between them. Germline lookup yields CDR1 SGHNT and CDR2 YYREEE (reference sequence). The CDR3: CASSPALGGGSDTQYF. In DNA, the CDR3 is TGTGCCAGCAGCCCCGCTTTGGGAGGGGGGTCAGATACGCAGTATTTT.

This clone was recorded a few times. The chain uses TRBV3-1 (or the pseudogene TRBV3-2) and TRBJ2-7; TRBD2 agrees at 9 bases. The germline V gene encodes CDR1 LGHDT and CDR2 YNNKEL (reference sequence). J lost 3 bases, V lost 6 bases, and 0 bases had no gene match. The CDR3 is 12 residues long. CDR3 region: CASRAGGYEQYF. The CDR3 nucleotides read TGTGCCAGCAGAGCGGGAGGCTACGAGCAGTACTTC.

The V gene is TRBV27, the J gene TRBJ2-7; 9 nucleotides match TRBD1. Germline CDR1 reads MNHEY; CDR2 reads SMNVEV (reference sequence). This CDR3 is built from 14 residues. Losses at the gene ends were 7 bases for V and 5 bases for J; bases not matched to a gene: 9. CDR3: CASKPGTGLHEQYF. In nucleotides, the CDR3 is TGTGCCAGCAAACCCGGGACAGGGTTACACGAGCAGTACTTC.

The rearrangement uses TRBV30 and TRBJ2-7; TRBD2 aligns across 8 bases. CDR1 is GTSNPN and CDR2 is SVGIG in the germline V gene (reference sequence). The CDR3 consists of 14 residues. With 2 bases clipped from V and 3 bases from J, the junction kept 6 bases outside the gene matches. CDR3 bases: TGTGCCTGGAGTCGGGCCGGGAGGGACTACGAGCAGTACTTC. It codes for CAWSRAGRDYEQYF.

The chain couples TRBV25-1 to TRBJ2-2; 8 nucleotides agree with TRBD2. Germline loops: CDR1 MGHDK, CDR2 SYGVNS. J was trimmed by 3 bases and V by 4 bases; bases with no gene match: 1. CDR3 length equals 14 residues. Here the CDR3 reads CASSGTSHTGELFF. The CDR3 nucleotides read TGTGCCAGCAGTGGGACTAGCCACACCGGGGAGCTGTTTTTT.

This chain links TRBV7-8 with TRBJ2-7, with TRBD2 identical over 11 bases. With V trimmed by 5 bases and J by 3 bases, 6 bases remained unmatched. The length of the CDR3 is 15 residues. Germline assignment: CDR1 SGHVS and CDR2 FQNEAQ. As DNA, the CDR3 is TGTGCCAGCAGCGTCACTAGCGGGGGCCTCTACGAGCAGTACTTC. Its protein is CASSVTSGGLYEQYF.

The chain carries TRBV5-1 and TRBJ1-2, with TRBD1 matching 9 bases. With 7 bases clipped from V and 4 bases from J, the junction kept 5 bases outside the gene matches. CDR3 length equals 13 residues. Germline V lookup: CDR1 SGHRS, CDR2 YFSETQ. The DNA of the CDR3 is TGCGCCAGCTCCGGGACAGGGATCTATGGCTACACCTTC. It is translated as CASSGTGIYGYTF.

In DNA, the CDR3 is TGTGCCAGCAGTGATTCCAGGCGCTACTCCTACGAGCAGTACTTC. As protein: CASSDSRRYSYEQYF. The V call is TRBV2, the J call TRBJ2-7; D is uncertain. V lost 3 bases, J lost 0 bases, and 12 bases lay in between. CDR3 size: 15 residues. Germline V gene data show CDR1 as SNHLY and CDR2 as FYNNEI.

The rearrangement joins TRBV5-4 to TRBJ2-7, with 12 bases matching TRBD2. This CDR3 is built from 14 residues. Germline loops: CDR1 SGHNT, CDR2 YYREEE (reference sequence). Germline trimming cut 4 bases from V and 3 bases from J; bases unmatched to any gene: 2. The CDR3 DNA sequence: TGTGCCAGCAGCCGACTAGCGGGAGACTACGAGCAGTACTTC. Amino acid sequence: CASSRLAGDYEQYF.

J is TRBJ2-2 and V is TRBV5-4; D call uncertain. CDR3 length: 15 amino acids. The germline CDR1 and CDR2 sequences are SGHNT and YYREEE (reference sequence). V was cut by 0 bases and J by 4 bases, with 10 bases left in between. Here the CDR3 DNA reads TGTGCCAGCAGCTTGGATCCGGTTTTCACCGGGGAGCTGTTTTTT. Translation gives CASSLDPVFTGELFF. The full variable domain, with the rest looked up from reference TRBV5-4 and TRBJ2-2, is ETGVTQSPTHLIKTRGQQVTLRCSSQSGHNTVSWYQQALGQGPQFIFQYYREEENGRGNFPPRFSGLQFPNYSSELNVNALELDDSALYLCASSLDPVFTGELFFGEGSRLTVL.

This chain joins TRBV19 and TRBJ1-5, with 8 positions matching TRBD1. CDR1 and CDR2 from the germline V gene are LNHDA and SQIVND (reference sequence). This CDR3 is built from 16 residues. V dropped 5 bases and J dropped 0; count of bases not matched to a gene: 6. The CDR3 nucleotides read TGTGCCAGTAGTGCAAGGGACAGGTATAGCAATCAGCCCCAGCATTTT. It codes for CASSARDRYSNQPQHF.

The J gene is TRBJ2-1, the V gene TRBV6-5; 12 bases map to TRBD2. Germline V gene lookup returns CDR1 MNHEY and CDR2 SVGAGI. This CDR3 has 15 amino acids. V lost 6 bases to trimming and J lost 1 base; unmatched junction nucleotides: 1. The DNA for the CDR3 is TGTGCCAGCAGGCTAGCGGGAGGGTCCTACAATGAGCAGTTCTTC. Amino acids: CASRLAGGSYNEQFF.

J is TRBJ2-2 and V is TRBV10-1, with a tentative D call TRBD2 (5 bases). The CDR3 has 15 amino acids. Germline CDR1 WNHNN, CDR2 SYGVQD (reference sequence). Trimming cost V 0 bases and J 6 bases, with 11 bases left between them. The CDR3 nucleotides read TGCGCCAGCAGTGAGTCGAGGACGGAGGCCGGGGAGCTGTTTTTT. It is translated as CASSESRTEAGELFF.

The V gene is TRBV2, the J gene TRBJ1-2; 7 positions match TRBD1. V was clipped by 7 bases and J by 5 bases; unmatched bases: 13. The CDR3 consists of 15 residues. Per the germline V gene, CDR1 is SNHLY and CDR2 is FYNNEI. The DNA of the CDR3 is TGTGCCAGCACCAAAGAGGCCAGGGGGAATTATGGCTACACCTTC. Its translation is CASTKEARGNYGYTF.

This rearrangement joins TRBV27 to TRBJ1-2, with TRBD1 matching over 7 bases. The J segment lost 8 bases and the V segment lost 6 bases, leaving 12 bases of the junction unmatched. Germline CDR1 is MNHEY and CDR2 is SMNVEV (reference sequence). This CDR3 comprises 14 residues. In DNA, the CDR3 is TGTGCCAGCAGGGCCCCGGGGACAGAGACGGGCTACACCTTC. Translation: CASRAPGTETGYTF.

J is TRBJ1-5 and V is TRBV19; 8 nucleotides align to TRBD1. The CDR3 is made up of 17 amino acids. The germline CDR1 and CDR2 sequences are LNHDA and SQIVND (reference sequence). With V trimmed by 6 bases and J by 4 bases, 14 bases remained unmatched. The CDR3 loop reads CASRDPSGQGRNQPQHF. The CDR3 DNA reads as TGTGCCAGTAGGGATCCGAGCGGACAGGGAAGGAATCAGCCCCAGCATTTT.

V is TRBV5-6 and J is TRBJ2-3, with D uncertain. V lost 0 bases and J 2 bases, leaving 13 bases between the germline ends. Looked up from germline, CDR1 is SGHDT and CDR2 is YYEEEE. The length of the CDR3 is 16 residues. Here the CDR3 DNA reads TGTGCCAGCAGCTTGGTGGGCGCAGATGACACAGATACGCAGTATTTT. It translates to CASSLVGADDTDTQYF.

The genes are TRBV6-5 and TRBJ1-2; D gene unclear. V lost 4 bases and J 6 bases, leaving 6 bases between the germline ends. The CDR3 has 11 residues. Per the germline V gene, CDR1 is MNHEY and CDR2 is SVGAGI. Here the CDR3 reads CASSSYNGYTF. The CDR3 nucleotides read TGTGCCAGCAGTTCTTACAATGGCTACACCTTC.

The chain links TRBV28 to TRBJ2-7; 8 nucleotides line up with TRBD1. There are 14 residues in the CDR3. Germline lookup yields CDR1 MDHEN and CDR2 SYDVKM. Germline trimming cut 5 bases from V and 0 bases from J; bases unmatched to any gene: 3. The CDR3 reads CASSVGQDSYEQYF. The CDR3 DNA is TGTGCCAGCAGTGTGGGACAGGACTCCTACGAGCAGTACTTC.

The CDR3 bases are TGTGCCAGCAGTTACCTTACAGGGGATCAGCCCCAGCATTTT. Its protein product is CASSYLTGDQPQHF. The rearrangement joins TRBV6-2 or TRBV6-3 to TRBJ1-5; 7 bases are a match to TRBD1. The length of the CDR3 is 14 residues. After removal of 2 bases from V and 5 bases from J, the junction contained 3 bases not matched to a gene. In germline, CDR1 is MNHEY, CDR2 SVGEGT.

The V gene is TRBV29-1, the J gene TRBJ1-2, with 11 nucleotides matching TRBD1. The length of the CDR3 is 14 residues. CDR1 and CDR2 from the germline V gene are SQVTM and ANQGSEA. The V segment lost 2 bases and the J segment 4 bases; nucleotides outside the gene matches: 3. The CDR3, as DNA: TGCAGCGTTGAATGGACAGGGGGCCTCTATGGCTACACCTTC. It specifies CSVEWTGGLYGYTF.

This sequence joins TRBV11-2 and TRBJ2-1; 12 nucleotides align to TRBD2. This CDR3 contains 14 residues. V lost 5 bases and J lost 4; bases outside the gene matches: 0. CDR1 and CDR2 (germline): SGHAT, FQNNGV. CDR3 residues: CASSLAGGYNEQFF. For the CDR3, the DNA is TGTGCCAGCAGCCTAGCGGGAGGGTACAATGAGCAGTTCTTC.

The genes are TRBV19 and TRBJ1-2, with 9 bases lining up with TRBD1. This CDR3 comprises 12 residues. V trimming: 8 bases; J trimming: 5 bases; junction bases outside the gene matches: 3. Germline lookup yields CDR1 LNHDA and CDR2 SQIVND (reference sequence). CDR3 in DNA: TGTGCCAGTTTAGGGACAGGGTATGGCTACACCTTC. This translates into CASLGTGYGYTF.

This rearrangement joins TRBV10-3 to TRBJ2-7; no clear D. V was clipped by 0 bases and J by 2 bases, with 14 bases between them. Germline CDR1 and CDR2: ENHRY and SYGVKD. This CDR3 region has 16 residues. The CDR3 is CAISESMAPVPYEQYF. The CDR3 DNA sequence: TGTGCCATCAGTGAGTCGATGGCACCAGTCCCCTACGAGCAGTACTTC.

The rearrangement uses TRBV27 and TRBJ2-4; 8 bases are shared with TRBD1. The V segment lost 8 bases and the J segment 0 bases; nucleotides outside the gene matches: 9. Germline V gene lookup returns CDR1 MNHEY and CDR2 SMNVEV (reference sequence). This CDR3 region has 16 residues. Written as DNA, the CDR3 is TGTGCCAGCCTCTACCGGACAGGGCTAGCCAAAAACATTCAGTACTTC. Translation gives CASLYRTGLAKNIQYF.

This clone was observed a single time. The chain combines TRBV13 with TRBJ2-1; 9 bases match TRBD1. V lost 1 base, J lost 10 bases, and 11 bases stayed unmatched. CDR1 and CDR2 from the germline V gene are PRHDT and FYEKMQ (reference sequence). The CDR3 spans 16 residues. The CDR3 region is CASSLVGDREISEQFF. CDR3 nucleotides: TGTGCCAGCAGCTTAGTAGGGGACAGGGAAATTTCGGAGCAGTTCTTC. Full variable domain (remainder filled in from reference TRBV13 and TRBJ2-1): AAGVIQSPRHLIKEKRETATLKCYPIPRHDTVYWYQQGPGQDPQFLISFYEKMQSDKGSIPDRFSAQQFSDYHSELNMSSLELGDSALYFCASSLVGDREISEQFFGPGTRLTVL.

The chain uses TRBV7-6 and TRBJ2-3; 9 bases are a match to TRBD2. CDR1 is SGHVS, CDR2 FNYEAQ, per germline. The CDR3 has 15 amino acids. V lost 0 bases and J lost 3; bases outside the gene matches: 1. The CDR3: CASSLASGGTDTQYF. CDR3 sequence (DNA): TGTGCCAGCAGCTTAGCTAGCGGGGGTACAGATACGCAGTATTTT.